This T cell receptor beta chain originates from a study of Ad26.COV2.S vaccination and SARS-CoV-2 variants. The overall study: Donor got 5x10^10 or 1x10^11 viral particles of Ad26.COV2.S.

Treatment described: 19 received Ad26.COV2.S at low or high dose, single or two shots; about 5 received placebo; per-sample allocation not given. Sampling was performed 63 days after the first vaccine or placebo injection. V lost 1 base and J 4 bases, leaving 7 bases between the germline ends. This CDR3 spans 13 amino acids. CDR1 is SGHAT and CDR2 is FQDESV in the germline V gene (reference sequence). TCRdb keeps only in-frame clones here, not all; method: immunoSEQ multiplex PCR. Of 350,000 to 450,000 clones listed, roughly 80% are singletons. The rearrangement links TRBV11-1 to TRBJ2-5; no clear D. The origin of this receptor is a person aged 18-65 years who received the Ad26.COV2.S COVID-19 vaccine or a placebo. The sequenced sample was peripheral blood, obtained in a trial of Ad26.COV2.S vaccine versus placebo. The CDR3 spells CASSLDFGETQYF. CDR3 nucleotide sequence: TGTGCCAGCAGCTTAGACTTCGGAGAGACCCAGTACTTC.